The source of this TCR beta chain is a study of cytomegalovirus exposure and HLA in healthy donors. The CDR3 covers 15 residues. The ends were cut back, 3 bases at V and 0 bases at J, with 9 bases in the middle. CDR1 LNHNV and CDR2 YYDKDF come from the germline V gene (reference sequence). A word on this clone: The antigen is unknown.

Overall study findings and caveats: The investigators catalogued 164 TCR beta chains as cytomegalovirus-associated. The dataset shows that most TCR sequences were rare, while some public TCRs occurred in many donors. A later analysis found that most CMV-associated TCR beta chains appeared HLA-restricted. A later analysis associated 16,951 TCR beta sequences with HLA alleles at a 0.05 false discovery rate.

PCR employed 60 Vbeta and 13 Jbeta primers. Profiled with immunoSEQ multiplex PCR; TCRdb holds only in-frame clones, not every one. Among about 56,000 clones listed, about four fifths were seen once. The sequence derives from a man aged 35 to 55 in good health and CMV-seronegative. This chain connects TRBV15 to TRBJ1-3; the D gene is possibly TRBD1 (6 bases). Material: PBMCs. The CDR3 reads CATSSGRGSGNTIYF. CDR3 DNA sequence: TGTGCCACCAGCAGTGGCAGGGGCTCTGGAAACACCATATATTTT.